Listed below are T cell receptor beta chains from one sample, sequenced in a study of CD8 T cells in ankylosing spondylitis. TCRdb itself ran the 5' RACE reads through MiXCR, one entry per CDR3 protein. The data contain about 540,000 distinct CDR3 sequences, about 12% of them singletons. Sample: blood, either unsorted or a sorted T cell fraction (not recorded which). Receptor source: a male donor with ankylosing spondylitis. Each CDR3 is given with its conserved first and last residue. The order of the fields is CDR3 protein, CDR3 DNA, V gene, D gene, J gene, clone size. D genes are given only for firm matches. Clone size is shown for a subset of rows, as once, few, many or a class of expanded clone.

CASSATSELNEQFF | TGTGCCAGCAGCGCGACTAGCGAGTTAAATGAGCAGTTCTTC | TRBV2 | TRBD2 | TRBJ2-1 | .
CSATRPRASGGNEQFF | TGCAGTGCCACCCGGCCCAGGGCTAGCGGGGGGAATGAGCAGTTCTTC | TRBV20-1 | TRBD2 | TRBJ2-1 | few
CATSGQRGASNQPQHF | TGTGCCACCAGTGGGCAACGGGGGGCCAGCAATCAGCCCCAGCATTTT | TRBV24-1 | . | TRBJ1-5 | many
CSARGSGGAYNEQFF | TGCAGTGCTAGAGGATCTGGAGGGGCCTATAATGAGCAGTTCTTC | TRBV20-1 | . | TRBJ2-1 | many
CASSDRGNQPQHF | TGTGCCAGCAGTGATCGGGGGAATCAGCCCCAGCATTTT | TRBV2 | . | TRBJ1-5 | many
CASSKGRRTTILFWQPQHF | TGTGCCAGCAGCAAGGGTAGGAGGACAACGATATTGTTTTGGCAGCCCCAGCATTTT | TRBV21-1 | . | TRBJ1-5 | many
CATSSRTGRGYTF | TGTGCCACCAGCAGCAGGACAGGGCGAGGCTACACCTTC | TRBV15 | TRBD1 | TRBJ1-2 | few
CSAPGPNYGYTF | TGCAGTGCCCCGGGACCTAACTATGGCTACACCTTC | TRBV20-1 | . | TRBJ1-2 | many
CASSSGLAWEAKNIQYF | TGCGCCAGCAGCTCGGGACTAGCGTGGGAAGCCAAAAACATTCAGTACTTC | TRBV5-1 | TRBD2 | TRBJ2-4 | few
CASSLNRGVLNYGYTF | TGTGCCAGCAGTTTGAACAGGGGGGTCTTGAACTATGGCTACACCTTC | TRBV12-3/TRBV12-4 | TRBD1 | TRBJ1-2 | many
CASSRRPAGGINNEQFF | TGTGCCAGCAGCCGAAGACCAGCGGGAGGTATTAACAATGAGCAGTTCTTC | TRBV7-2 | TRBD2 | TRBJ2-1 | many